The clone carrying this T cell receptor beta chain has a count of ten or more. Germline assignment: CDR1 SGHRS and CDR2 YFSETQ. The CDR3 extends over 12 amino acids. V shed 1 base and J shed 4 bases, with 5 bases lying between them. The data originate from a study of metastatic and nonmetastatic thyroid tumors. Study background: Comparative analysis of repertoires was undertaken across blood and tumor or nodule tissue obtained from malignant and benign thyroid patients.

Not a single patient had been given any form of treatment at any point before undergoing thyroid surgery. TCRdb recomputed clones from the PCR reads via MiXCR. The data contain approximately 14,000 clones, about 35% of them singletons. The chain recombines TRBV5-1 with TRBJ2-5; D gene uncertain. The receptor was isolated from a male donor with papillary thyroid cancer or a benign thyroid nodule (not recorded which). Some clones in this sample may be carry-over from other donors' samples. The sample consisted of tumor tissue. The CDR3 coding sequence is TGCGCCAGCAGCTTGTACGGAGAGACCCAGTACTTC. Translated, it gives CASSLYGETQYF.